One sample yielded the 2 T cell receptor beta chains listed below, sequenced in a study of blood T cells in healthy people across ages. It was with a sample-barcoded 5' primer and a J-beta primer mix that a second PCR of roughly 7 to 12 cycles was run. In TCRdb, the 5' RACE reads were re-called with MiXCR into one record per CDR3 protein. The table lists under 1,100,000 distinct CDR3 sequences, around 27% of them singletons. These data were also reused for a study on T cells of mothers and their children.

Input material: blood. The receptor source for this set is a girl aged 2-15 years in good health.

This clonotype occurred a few times. This chain uses TRBV7-3 with TRBJ2-5, with 11 positions matching TRBD2. Germline trimming cut 4 bases from V and 4 bases from J; bases unmatched to any gene: 5. Germline lookup yields CDR1 SGHTA and CDR2 FQGTGA. The CDR3 is 15 amino acids. CDR3 DNA: TGTGCCAGCAGCTCAACTAGCGGGAGTAGAGAGACCCAGTACTTC. It yields the protein CASSSTSGSRETQYF.

The gene calls are TRBV21-1 and TRBJ1-3. TRBV21-1 is flagged as a pseudogene. The CDR3 extends over 15 amino acids. The DNA of the CDR3 is TGTGCCAGCAGCTCGCGGACGGTCTCTGGAAACACCATATATTTT. Translated, it gives CASSSRTVSGNTIYF.